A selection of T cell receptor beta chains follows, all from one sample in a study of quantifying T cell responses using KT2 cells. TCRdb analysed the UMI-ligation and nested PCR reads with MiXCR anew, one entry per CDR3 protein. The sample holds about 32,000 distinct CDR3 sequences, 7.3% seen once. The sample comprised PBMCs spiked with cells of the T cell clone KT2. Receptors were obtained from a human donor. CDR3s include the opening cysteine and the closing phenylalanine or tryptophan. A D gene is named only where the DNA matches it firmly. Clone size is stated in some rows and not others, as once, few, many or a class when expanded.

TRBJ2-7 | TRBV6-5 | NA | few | TGTGCCAGCAGTTACGACGACAACGAGCAGTACTTC | CASSYDDNEQYF
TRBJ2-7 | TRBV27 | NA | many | TGTGCCAGCAGTTTAAAGCCAGGGACCCACGAGCAGTACTTC | CASSLKPGTHEQYF
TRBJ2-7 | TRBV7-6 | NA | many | TGTGCCAGCTTGGGGGACCGAGAGCAGTACTTC | CASLGDREQYF
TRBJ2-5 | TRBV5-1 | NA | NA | TGCGCCAGCAGCAGTACAGGGATTAGGCAAGAGACCCAGTACTTC | CASSSTGIRQETQYF
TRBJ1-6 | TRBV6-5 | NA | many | TGTGCCAGCAGTCGAAGGACGGGGAATAATTCACCCCTCCACTTT | CASSRRTGNNSPLHF
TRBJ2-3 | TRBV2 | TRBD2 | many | TGTGCCAGCAGTCTTCCGGGACTAGCGGTAGATACGCAGTATTTT | CASSLPGLAVDTQYF
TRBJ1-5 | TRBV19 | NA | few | TGTGCTACCAGACGTGCCGGAGATCAGCCCCAGCATTTT | CATRRAGDQPQHF
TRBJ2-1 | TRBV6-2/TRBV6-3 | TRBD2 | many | TGTGCCAGCAGTTACCCGGGACTAGCGGGAGACGCCCCCTACAATGAGCAGTTCTTC | CASSYPGLAGDAPYNEQFF
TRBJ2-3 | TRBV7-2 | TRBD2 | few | TGTGCCAGCAGCTGGTACACACTAGCGGGAGTACGTACAGATACGCAGTATTTT | CASSWYTLAGVRTDTQYF
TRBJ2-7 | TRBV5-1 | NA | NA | TGCGCCAGCAGCTCGCGAGGGGACACCAAGGAGCAGTACTTC | CASSSRGDTKEQYF
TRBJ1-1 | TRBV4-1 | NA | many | TGCGCCAGCAGCGTCCCGAGAAGGGAGGTCACTGAAGCTTTCTTT | CASSVPRREVTEAFF
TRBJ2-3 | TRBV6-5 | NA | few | TGTGCCAGCAGTTCCCTAAGACCAGATACGCAGTATTTT | CASSSLRPDTQYF
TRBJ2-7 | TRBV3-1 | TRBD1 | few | TGTGCCAGCAGCCAAGACGGGACAGGAGCCTACGAGCAGTACTTC | CASSQDGTGAYEQYF
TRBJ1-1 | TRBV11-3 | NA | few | TGTGCCGGAAGCAGGGGACCGAACACTGAAGCTTTCTTT | CAGSRGPNTEAFF
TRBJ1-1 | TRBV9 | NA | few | TGTGCCAGCAGCGCTTCCCAGGGTGGGAACACTGAAGCTTTCTTT | CASSASQGGNTEAFF
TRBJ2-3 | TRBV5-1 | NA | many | TGCGCCAGCAGCTTGGTCGGACTCAGCACAGATACGCAGTATTTT | CASSLVGLSTDTQYF
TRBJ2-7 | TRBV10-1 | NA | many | TGCGCCAGCACCGCAGGGCAGGGTTTGGGCGAGCAGTACTTC | CASTAGQGLGEQYF
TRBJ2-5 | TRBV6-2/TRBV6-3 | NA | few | TGTGCCAGCAGTTATTCCCCTCGAGGCGGGGTCCGGGAGACCCAGTACTTC | CASSYSPRGGVRETQYF
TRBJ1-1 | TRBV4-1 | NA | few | TGCGCCAGCAGCCAACAGATACAGGGTTCCTTTGGGAGAACTGAAGCTTTCTTT | CASSQQIQGSFGRTEAFF
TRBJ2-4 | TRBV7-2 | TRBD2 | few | TGTGCCAGCGGAGCCGGGAGGGTGGGAAACATTCAGTACTTC | CASGAGRVGNIQYF
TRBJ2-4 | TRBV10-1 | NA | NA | TGCGCCAGCAGTCTGGGGTCGGCCAAAAACATTCAGTACTTC | CASSLGSAKNIQYF
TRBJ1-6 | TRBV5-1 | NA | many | TGCGCCAGCAGCTCGGAGGGGAATAATTCACCCCTCCACTTT | CASSSEGNNSPLHF
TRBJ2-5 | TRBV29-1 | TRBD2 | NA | TGCAGCGCCGAACTAGCGGGAGGTCAAGAGACCCAGTACTTC | CSAELAGGQETQYF
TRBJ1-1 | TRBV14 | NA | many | TGTGCCAGCAGCCAAGGGTTGGGGAACGAAGCTTTCTTT | CASSQGLGNEAFF
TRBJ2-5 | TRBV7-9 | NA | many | TGTGCCAGCAGCTTAGGCAGCTACCAAGAGACCCAGTACTTC | CASSLGSYQETQYF
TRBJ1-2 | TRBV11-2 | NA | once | TGTGCCAGCAGCTTAGGCGCATTAGCTAACTATGGCTACACCTTC | CASSLGALANYGYTF
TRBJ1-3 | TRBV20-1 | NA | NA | TGCAGTGCAGAAGGGGACGGCTACTCTGGAAACACCATATATTTT | CSAEGDGYSGNTIYF
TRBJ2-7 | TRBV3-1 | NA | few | TGTGCCAGCAGCCAAGCAGGCAAAGGGAGCGAGCAGTACTTC | CASSQAGKGSEQYF
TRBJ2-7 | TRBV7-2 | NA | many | TGTGCCAGCGCCCCCGGCCATTCCTCCTACGAGCAGTACTTC | CASAPGHSSYEQYF
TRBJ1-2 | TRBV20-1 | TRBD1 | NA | TGCAGTGCTACCCTGGACAGGGACTATGGCTACACCTTC | CSATLDRDYGYTF
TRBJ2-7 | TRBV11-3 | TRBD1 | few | TGTGCCAGCAGTAATCGACAGGGGGAAACCTACGAGCAGTACTTC | CASSNRQGETYEQYF
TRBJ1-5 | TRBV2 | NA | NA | TGTGCCAGCAGTGTTGAACAGTCCAGCAATCAGCCCCAGCATTTT | CASSVEQSSNQPQHF
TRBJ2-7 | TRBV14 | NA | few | TGTGCCAGCAGCGCGACGGTACTGGGGGTTCGGCAGTACTTC | CASSATVLGVRQYF
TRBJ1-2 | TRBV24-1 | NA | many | TGTGCCACCAGTGACCCCAGTTATTCTGGCTACACCTTC | CATSDPSYSGYTF
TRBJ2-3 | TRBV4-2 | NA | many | TGTGCCAGCAGCCAACTCCACCCTCAGACTGACTATAGCACAGATACGCAGTATTTT | CASSQLHPQTDYSTDTQYF